Below are 21 T cell receptor beta chains sequenced from a single sample in a study of blood T cell repertoires in COVID-19. Here immunoSEQ multiplex PCR was the method, and the copy in TCRdb shows in-frame clones only, minus some. The table lists 100,000 or so clones, 80% to 90% of them singletons, with 8.5% to 10% in the top ten. Input material: peripheral blood. These receptors all come from a man in his forties with active or convalescent COVID-19.

The V call is TRBV5-1, the J call TRBJ2-2; no definite D call. Germline CDR1 is SGHRS and CDR2 is YFSETQ. Trimming stripped 0 bases from V and 4 bases from J, with 16 bases between. This CDR3 comprises 17 residues. The CDR3 spells CASSLGQINPPTGELFF. The DNA of the CDR3 is TGCGCCAGCAGCTTGGGGCAGATAAACCCACCCACCGGGGAGCTGTTTTTT.

This clone showed up just a few times. V usage is TRBV5-4 and J usage is TRBJ1-5, with 9 bases identical to TRBD1. V was pared by 1 base and J by 4 bases, with 3 bases of the junction left unmatched. The CDR3 has 15 amino acids. Germline V gives CDR1 SGHNT, CDR2 YYREEE (reference sequence). The CDR3 sequence: CASSLTGGENQPQHF. CDR3 DNA sequence: TGTGCCAGCAGCTTGACAGGGGGCGAAAATCAGCCCCAGCATTTT. The variable domain in full, with the rest retrieved from reference TRBV5-4 and TRBJ1-5, is ETGVTQSPTHLIKTRGQQVTLRCSSQSGHNTVSWYQQALGQGPQFIFQYYREEENGRGNFPPRFSGLQFPNYSSELNVNALELDDSALYLCASSLTGGENQPQHFGDGTRLSIL.

As regards this clone: The sample holds other DNA sequences that translate to the same CDR3. The chain couples TRBV9 to TRBJ1-1; no definite D call. V lost 0 bases and J lost 0, with 3 bases in between. The CDR3 sequence is 13 residues long. Germline V gene lookup returns CDR1 SGDLS and CDR2 YYNGEE. The CDR3 reads CASSVAVNTEAFF. For the CDR3, the DNA is TGTGCCAGCAGCGTAGCGGTGAACACTGAAGCTTTCTTT. Full variable domain (missing parts from reference TRBV9 and TRBJ1-1): DSGVTQTPKHLITATGQRVTLRCSPRSGDLSVYWYQQSLDQGLQFLIQYYNGEERAKGNILERFSAQQFPDLHSELNLSSLELGDSALYFCASSVAVNTEAFFGQGTRLTVV.

The chain employs TRBV6-1 and TRBJ2-7, with 10 bases lining up with TRBD1. The germline V gene encodes CDR1 MNHNS and CDR2 SASEGT. The CDR3 is made up of 16 amino acids. Germline trimming cut 3 bases from V and 4 bases from J; bases unmatched to any gene: 9. The CDR3 DNA reads TGTGCCAGCAGTGATTTTTTGGGGACAGGGGTTTACGAGCAGTACTTC. It yields the protein CASSDFLGTGVYEQYF.

The gene calls are TRBV28 and TRBJ1-2, with 9 bases identical to TRBD1. The CDR3 sequence is 14 residues long. CDR1 and CDR2 from the germline V gene are MDHEN and SYDVKM. V shed 7 bases and J 5 bases; nucleotides not matched to a gene: 8. CDR3 DNA sequence: TGTGCCAGCAAGCCCGGGGGGACAGGGTATGGCTACACCTTC. Its protein product is CASKPGGTGYGYTF.

The table lists this clone with a few counts. The chain recombines TRBV2 with TRBJ2-7; D unclear. V was shortened by 6 bases and J by 0 bases, with 6 bases between the two germline ends. The V gene's germline CDR1 is SNHLY and CDR2 FYNNEI. CDR3 size: 12 residues. CDR3 DNA sequence: TGTGCCAGCAGGTTGAGCTCCTACGAGCAGTACTTC. This encodes CASRLSSYEQYF. Combining the CDR3 with reference TRBV2 and TRBJ2-7 gives the whole variable domain EPEVTQTPSHQVTQMGQEVILRCVPISNHLYFYWYRQILGQKVEFLVSFYNNEISEKSEIFDDQFSVERPDGSNFTLKIRSTKLEDSAMYFCASRLSSYEQYFGPGTRLTVT.

V gene TRBV30 combines with J gene TRBJ1-2, with a weak D call TRBD1 (5 bases). CDR1 GTSNPN and CDR2 SVGIG come from the germline V gene (reference sequence). The CDR3 runs to 14 residues. V gave up 5 bases and J gave up 4 bases, with 17 bases separating them. CDR3 sequence: CAWGADQGSYGYTF. Here the CDR3 DNA reads TGTGCCTGGGGAGCCGACCAGGGTTCCTATGGCTACACCTTC.

The chain is built from TRBV4-2 and TRBJ1-3; D is possibly TRBD1 (5 bases). Germline CDR1 LGHNA, CDR2 YNFKEQ. This CDR3 region has 16 residues. V was cut by 0 bases and J by 4 bases, with 13 bases left in between. DNA of the CDR3: TGTGCCAGCAGCCAAGAATGGGGGACTGCCGGAAACACCATATATTTT. This sequence encodes CASSQEWGTAGNTIYF.

The V call is TRBV6-5, the J call TRBJ1-5; D remains unclear. V lost 6 bases to trimming and J lost 0 bases, with 9 bases between them. This CDR3 comprises 14 residues. CDR1 and CDR2 (germline): MNHEY, SVGAGI. The DNA of the CDR3 is TGTGCCAGCAGACTTTACAGTAGCAATCAGCCCCAGCATTTT. Translation gives CASRLYSSNQPQHF.

This CDR3 reads CASSLYSGGASEQFF. The CDR3 DNA reads TGTGCCAGCAGCTTGTATAGCGGGGGGGCCTCTGAGCAGTTCTTC. This chain joins TRBV7-2 and TRBJ2-1; 11 bases match TRBD2. V lost 3 bases and J lost 9; bases outside the gene matches: 7. The germline CDR1 and CDR2 sequences are SGHTA and FQGNSA. The CDR3 extends over 15 amino acids.

The chain employs TRBV11-2 and TRBJ2-7; D is ambiguous. V dropped 3 bases and J dropped 7 bases, with 10 bases sitting between them. This CDR3 comprises 12 residues. Per the germline V gene, CDR1 is SGHAT and CDR2 is FQNNGV. CDR3 amino acids: CASSFDGGEQYF. CDR3 DNA sequence: TGTGCCAGCAGCTTTGATGGCGGAGAGCAGTACTTC.

This rearrangement joins TRBV19 to TRBJ1-3; D possibly corresponds to TRBD1 (6 bases). Germline CDR1 and CDR2: LNHDA and SQIVND (reference sequence). V lost 5 bases and J 0 bases, leaving 14 bases between the germline ends. The CDR3 has 16 amino acids. The CDR3 DNA reads as TGTGCCAGTAGTTTACTCCAGGGGAGCTCTGGAAACACCATATATTTT. It codes for CASSLLQGSSGNTIYF.

The V gene is TRBV19, the J gene TRBJ1-1; tentatively, D is TRBD1 (6 bases). V shed 7 bases and J shed 5 bases, with 14 bases lying between them. There are 13 residues in the CDR3. Germline V gene sequence: CDR1 LNHDA, CDR2 SQIVND (reference sequence). CDR3 coding DNA: TGTGCCAGTAAAGATTGGCAGGGGACTGAAGCTTTCTTT. Protein product: CASKDWQGTEAFF.

The chain recombines TRBV18 with TRBJ2-7; tentatively, D is TRBD1 (5 bases). There are 14 residues in the CDR3. Germline CDR1 KGHSH, CDR2 LQKENI. The V end was cut by 0 bases, the J end by 4 bases, with 10 bases between. The chain's CDR3 is CASSPPRGRYEQYF. For the CDR3, the DNA is TGTGCCAGCTCACCACCAAGGGGCCGGTACGAGCAGTACTTC. The whole variable domain, remainder taken from reference TRBV18 and TRBJ2-7, is NAGVMQNPRHLVRRRGQEARLRCSPMKGHSHVYWYRQLPEEGLKFMVYLQKENIIDESGMPKERFSAEFPKEGPSILRIQQVVRGDSAAYFCASSPPRGRYEQYFGPGTRLTVT.

The chain links TRBV19 to TRBJ1-5; tentatively, D is TRBD1 (5 bases). V lost 6 bases, J lost 11 bases, and 14 bases lay in between. The CDR3 has 12 residues. Germline CDR1 is LNHDA and CDR2 is SQIVND (reference sequence). The CDR3 region is CASRIQGGAQHF. The DNA for the CDR3 is TGTGCCAGTAGGATTCAGGGAGGGGCCCAGCATTTT.

This clone has a handful of counts. The chain recombines TRBV24-1 with TRBJ2-3, with 9 nucleotides matching TRBD2. The CDR3 has 13 amino acids. V gave up 9 bases and J gave up 6 bases; unmatched junction bases: 6. Germline values: CDR1 KGHDR, CDR2 SFDVKD. CDR3 protein: CATGGGAQDTQYF. The DNA for the CDR3 is TGTGCCACCGGCGGGGGGGCCCAGGATACGCAGTATTTT.

The V gene is TRBV6-5, the J gene TRBJ2-7; no clear D. Germline V gene lookup returns CDR1 MNHEY and CDR2 SVGAGI. The CDR3 has 11 residues. V lost 4 bases and J lost 4, with 5 bases in between. The DNA for the CDR3 is TGTGCCAGCAGTTCCAGGTACGAGCAGTACTTC. Its translation: CASSSRYEQYF.

The rearrangement links TRBV5-6 to TRBJ1-5, with a weak D call TRBD1 (5 bases). Germline values: CDR1 SGHDT, CDR2 YYEEEE. The V end lost 2 bases, the J end lost 3 bases, and 12 bases lay between the germline ends. This CDR3 has 15 amino acids. The CDR3 sequence is CASSLGAVNNQPQHF. In nucleotides, the CDR3 is TGTGCCAGCAGCTTAGGGGCGGTGAACAATCAGCCCCAGCATTTT.

In its sample, this clone was seen once. The J gene is TRBJ1-5, the V gene TRBV27; D is ambiguous. The CDR3 runs to 12 residues. Trimming took 6 bases from V and 5 from J, leaving 8 bases between them. The germline gives CDR1 MNHEY, CDR2 SMNVEV (reference sequence). The CDR3 loop reads CASRSGHQPQHF. As DNA, the CDR3 is TGTGCCAGCAGGAGTGGGCATCAGCCCCAGCATTTT.

This rearrangement joins TRBV19 to TRBJ2-5, with a tentative D call TRBD1 (6 bases). Trimming took 4 bases from V and 5 from J, leaving 11 bases between them. In germline, CDR1 is LNHDA, CDR2 SQIVND (reference sequence). The CDR3 totals 13 residues. The DNA for the CDR3 is TGTGCCAGTAGTAGCCGGGACACTGAGACCCAGTACTTC. Protein product: CASSSRDTETQYF.

The J gene is TRBJ1-1, the V gene TRBV5-6; possibly TRBD1 for D (6 bases). The CDR3 consists of 13 residues. Germline lookup yields CDR1 SGHDT and CDR2 YYEEEE. With 5 bases removed from V and 5 bases from J, the gap between germline ends came to 13 bases. For the CDR3, the DNA is TGTGCCAGCAGTCAGGGGAAGGGTACTGAAGCTTTCTTT. This codes for CASSQGKGTEAFF.